This TCR beta chain was found in a study of CD8 T cells in Susac syndrome. Regarding the study as a whole: It was acknowledged in the study that its TCR sequencing and HLA analysis involved a relatively small number of individuals.

TCR beta sequencing covered blood CD8+ and CD4+ T cells. cDNA came from roughly 0.53 to 1 ug RNA primed by random hexamers. An immunoSEQ multiplex PCR generated amplified TCR beta CDR3 products spanning 54 Vbeta and 13 Jbeta. MiXCR, run by TCRdb on the immunoSEQ multiplex PCR reads, gives a single entry per CDR3 protein. Altogether about 440,000 distinct CDR3 sequences are present, 85% being singletons, with the ten largest covering under 0.15%. As for this clonotype: The antigen is undetermined.

Germline V lookup: CDR1 MGHRA, CDR2 YSYEKL. The CDR3 covers 15 residues. J was trimmed by 3 bases and V by 5 bases; bases with no gene match: 4. The specimen sequenced was CD8+ T cells from PBMCs. This TCR was sampled from a human donor with multiple sclerosis. This sequence joins TRBV4-1 and TRBJ2-7, with TRBD2 identical over 13 bases. This CDR3 reads CASSLTSGGIYEQYF. For the CDR3, the DNA is TGCGCCAGCAGCTTGACTAGCGGGGGGATCTACGAGCAGTACTTC.